This T cell receptor beta chain was found in a study of cytomegalovirus exposure and HLA in healthy donors. Study-wide findings and caveats: The productive fraction for most TCR beta V segments was about 87% or about 30% in an earlier analysis. The authors enumerated over 150 TCR beta chains as linked to cytomegalovirus. Cytomegalovirus status was reportedly diagnosed by the classifier with high sensitivity and specificity.

Primers included in the PCR were 60 Vbeta and 13 Jbeta primers. The table came from immunoSEQ multiplex PCR; TCRdb's copy has only in-frame clones and leaves some out. The sample comprises about 120,000 clones, around 80% of which are singletons, and around 1.5% rests with the top ten. Germline CDR1 SGHRS, CDR2 YFSETQ. V was pared by 2 bases and J by 8 bases, with 11 bases between. The CDR3 is 13 amino acids. As for this clone: Its antigen is as yet unknown.

The clonotype was recovered from a woman between 18 and 29 years old in good health and CMV-seronegative. The genes are TRBV5-1 and TRBJ1-3; no clear D gene. The sequencing sample was made of PBMCs. The CDR3 sequence: CASSFQVEDTIYF. As DNA, the CDR3 is TGCGCCAGCAGCTTCCAGGTGGAGGACACCATATATTTT. Variable domain in full (rest from reference TRBV5-1 and TRBJ1-3): KAGVTQTPRYLIKTRGQQVTLSCSPISGHRSVSWYQQTPGQGLQFLFEYFSETQRNKGNFPGRFSGRQFSNSRSEMNVSTLELGDSALYLCASSFQVEDTIYFGEGSWLTVV.